This T cell receptor (beta chain) was sequenced during a study of blood T cell repertoires in COVID-19. Study-level background: There were acute and convalescent COVID-19 samples, and they came from the United States, Italy and Spain. The analysed material was cDNA or gDNA that came from T cells, B-cell-depleted T cells, or PBMCs.

Germline V gene sequence: CDR1 SGHTA, CDR2 FQGNSA. The germline V and J ends were trimmed by 2 bases and 2 bases, with 6 bases remaining between them. This CDR3 has 14 residues. As processed by the authors: Estimation of nucleated cell counts relied on the amplification of reference gene primers. Profiling relied on immunoSEQ multiplex PCR, and the TCRdb table lists in-frame clones only, not all of them. V, J and clone size are taken as reported in that table, and D and trimming were inferred from the DNA itself. The table records 450,000 to 500,000 clones, around 85% of them present only once. The material sequenced was peripheral blood. The V gene is TRBV7-2, the J gene TRBJ2-2; D ambiguous. The sequence came from a human donor in a cohort sampled during active COVID-19. The CDR3 DNA follows: TGTGCCAGCAGCTTATTAGTAAACACCGGGGAGCTGTTTTTT. This codes for CASSLLVNTGELFF.